The following is a T cell receptor beta chain sequence with its context. As yet, its antigen is unknown. This CDR3 comprises 15 residues. CDR1 MNHEY and CDR2 SVGAGI come from the germline V gene. Trimming removed 2 bases from V and 4 bases from J; junction bases left unmatched: 2. This sample is part of a study of cytomegalovirus exposure and HLA in healthy donors. The study, taken as a whole, reports: A later analysis associated some 16,000 TCR beta sequences with HLA alleles at a 0.05 false discovery rate. In an earlier analysis, productive rearrangement rates for most beta V segments clustered near 87% or 30%.

PCR employed 60 Vbeta and 13 Jbeta primers. The method was immunoSEQ multiplex PCR; TCRdb's version includes in-frame clones alone and lacks a portion of them. The listing contains 90,000 to 130,000 clones. The sequenced material came from PBMCs. The chain combines TRBV6-5 with TRBJ1-6, with 7 bases aligning to TRBD1. The receptor was derived from a man aged 25-45 years in good health and CMV-seronegative. The CDR3 sequence: CASSYGTVYNSPLHF. CDR3 coding DNA: TGTGCCAGCAGTTACGGGACAGTATATAATTCACCCCTCCACTTT.